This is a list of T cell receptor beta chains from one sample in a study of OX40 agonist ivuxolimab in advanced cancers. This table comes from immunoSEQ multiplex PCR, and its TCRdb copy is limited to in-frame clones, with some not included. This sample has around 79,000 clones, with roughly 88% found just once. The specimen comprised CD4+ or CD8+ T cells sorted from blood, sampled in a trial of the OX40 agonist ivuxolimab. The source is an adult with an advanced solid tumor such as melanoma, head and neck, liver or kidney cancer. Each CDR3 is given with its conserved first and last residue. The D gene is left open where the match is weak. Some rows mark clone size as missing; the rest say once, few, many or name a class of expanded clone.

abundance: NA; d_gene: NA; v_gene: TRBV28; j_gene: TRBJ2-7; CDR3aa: CASRKSYEQYF; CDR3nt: TGTGCCAGCAGAAAGAGTTACGAGCAGTACTTC
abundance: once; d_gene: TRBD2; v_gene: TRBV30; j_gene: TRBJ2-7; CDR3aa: CAWSNRLAGIYEQYF; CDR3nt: TGTGCCTGGAGTAACCGACTAGCGGGAATTTACGAGCAGTACTTC
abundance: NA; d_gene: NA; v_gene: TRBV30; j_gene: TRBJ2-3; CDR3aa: CASHRDPTDTQYF; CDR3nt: TGTGCCTCCCACCGGGACCCCACAGATACGCAGTATTTT
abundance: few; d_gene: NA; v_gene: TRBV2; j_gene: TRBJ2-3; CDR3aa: CASSKTSPRTDTQYF; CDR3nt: TGTGCCAGCAGTAAGACTAGTCCTAGGACAGATACGCAGTATTTT
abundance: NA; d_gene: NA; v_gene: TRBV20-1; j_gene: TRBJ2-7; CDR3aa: CSAGTDYEQYF; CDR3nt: TGCAGTGCAGGGACGGACTACGAGCAGTACTTC
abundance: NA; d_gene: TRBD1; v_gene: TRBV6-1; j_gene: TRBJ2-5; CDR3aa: CASSDGDRGQETQYF; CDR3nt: TGTGCCAGCAGTGATGGGGACAGGGGCCAAGAGACCCAGTACTTC
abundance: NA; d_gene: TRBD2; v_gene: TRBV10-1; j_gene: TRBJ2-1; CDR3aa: CASGPGTTYNEQFF; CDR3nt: TGCGCCAGCGGACCCGGGACTACCTACAATGAGCAGTTCTTC
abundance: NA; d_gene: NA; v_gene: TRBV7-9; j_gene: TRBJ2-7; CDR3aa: CASSGGARGHEQYF; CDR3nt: TGTGCCAGCAGCGGAGGTGCCCGGGGACACGAGCAGTACTTC
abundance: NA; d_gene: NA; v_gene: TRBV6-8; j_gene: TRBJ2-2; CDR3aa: CASSWPGGGNTGELFF; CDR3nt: TGTGCCAGCAGTTGGCCCGGGGGAGGGAACACCGGGGAGCTGTTTTTT
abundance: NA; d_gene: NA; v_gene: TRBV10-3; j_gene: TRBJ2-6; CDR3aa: CAISGSQSSGANVLTF; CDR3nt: TGTGCCATCAGCGGCAGCCAATCCTCTGGGGCCAACGTCCTGACTTTC
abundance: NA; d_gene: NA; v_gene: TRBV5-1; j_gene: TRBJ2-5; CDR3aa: CASRDGGRTEETQYF; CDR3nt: TGCGCCAGCCGGGATGGGGGGCGTACAGAAGAGACCCAGTACTTC
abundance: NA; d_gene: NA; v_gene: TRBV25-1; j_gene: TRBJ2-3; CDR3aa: CASSEYGTDTQYF; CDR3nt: TGTGCCAGCAGTGAATATGGCACAGATACGCAGTATTTT
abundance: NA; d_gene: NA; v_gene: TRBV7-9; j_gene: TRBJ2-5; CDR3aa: CASSSALETQYF; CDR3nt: TGTGCCAGCAGCTCGGCTTTGGAGACCCAGTACTTC
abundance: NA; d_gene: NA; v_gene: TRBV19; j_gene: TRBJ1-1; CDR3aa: CATKGGIYTEAFF; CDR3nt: TGTGCCACCAAAGGGGGGATTTACACTGAAGCTTTCTTT
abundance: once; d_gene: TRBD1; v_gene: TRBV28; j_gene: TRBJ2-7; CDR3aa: CASSPGTGREQYF; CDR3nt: TGTGCCAGCAGTCCCGGGACAGGGAGGGAGCAGTACTTC
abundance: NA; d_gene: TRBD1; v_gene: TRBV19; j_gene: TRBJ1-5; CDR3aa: CASTTTGGAAQPQHF; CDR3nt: TGTGCCAGTACGACGACAGGGGGCGCAGCCCAGCCCCAGCATTTT
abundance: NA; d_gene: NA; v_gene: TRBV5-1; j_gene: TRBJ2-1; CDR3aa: CASSFQRAYNEQFF; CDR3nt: TGCGCCAGCAGCTTCCAGCGGGCCTACAATGAGCAGTTCTTC
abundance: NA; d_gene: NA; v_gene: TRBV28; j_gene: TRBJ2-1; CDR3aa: CASSTTGRGYNEQFF; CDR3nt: TGTGCCAGCAGTACCACAGGGAGAGGGTACAATGAGCAGTTCTTC
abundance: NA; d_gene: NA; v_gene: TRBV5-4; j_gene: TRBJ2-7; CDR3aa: CASTGSREPNEQYF; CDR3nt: TGTGCCAGCACCGGCTCCCGGGAGCCCAACGAGCAGTACTTC
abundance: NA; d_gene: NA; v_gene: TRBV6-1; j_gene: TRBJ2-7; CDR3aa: CASRIARMAEQYF; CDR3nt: TGTGCTAGCAGAATAGCTAGGATGGCCGAGCAGTACTTC
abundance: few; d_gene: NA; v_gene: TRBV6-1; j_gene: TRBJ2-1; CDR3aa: CASSEAGMGRKEQFF; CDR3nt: TGTGCCAGCAGTGAAGCGGGGATGGGGAGGAAAGAGCAGTTCTTC
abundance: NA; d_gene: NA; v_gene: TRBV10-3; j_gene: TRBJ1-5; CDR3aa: CAISDIGRGGSNQPQHF; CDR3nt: TGTGCCATCAGTGACATTGGTCGAGGGGGAAGCAATCAGCCCCAGCATTTT
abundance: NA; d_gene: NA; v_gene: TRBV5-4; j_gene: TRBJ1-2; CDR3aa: CASSMDANYGYTF; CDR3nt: TGTGCCAGCAGCATGGACGCAAACTATGGCTACACCTTC
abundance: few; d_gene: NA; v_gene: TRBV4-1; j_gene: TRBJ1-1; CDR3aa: CASSQVDRQNTEAFF; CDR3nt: TGCGCCAGCAGCCAAGTCGACAGGCAGAACACTGAAGCTTTCTTT
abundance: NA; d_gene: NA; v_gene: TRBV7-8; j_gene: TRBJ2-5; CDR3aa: CASSLGGDQETQYF; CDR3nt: TGTGCCAGCAGCTTAGGTGGCGACCAAGAGACCCAGTACTTC
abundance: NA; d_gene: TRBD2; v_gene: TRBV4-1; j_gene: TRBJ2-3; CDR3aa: CASSQDLLAGTDTQYF; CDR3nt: TGCGCCAGCAGCCAAGATCTACTAGCGGGCACAGATACGCAGTATTTT
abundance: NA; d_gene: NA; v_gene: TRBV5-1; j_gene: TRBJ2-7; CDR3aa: CASSLVRGSYEQYF; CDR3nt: TGCGCCAGCAGCTTGGTTCGGGGTTCCTACGAGCAGTACTTC